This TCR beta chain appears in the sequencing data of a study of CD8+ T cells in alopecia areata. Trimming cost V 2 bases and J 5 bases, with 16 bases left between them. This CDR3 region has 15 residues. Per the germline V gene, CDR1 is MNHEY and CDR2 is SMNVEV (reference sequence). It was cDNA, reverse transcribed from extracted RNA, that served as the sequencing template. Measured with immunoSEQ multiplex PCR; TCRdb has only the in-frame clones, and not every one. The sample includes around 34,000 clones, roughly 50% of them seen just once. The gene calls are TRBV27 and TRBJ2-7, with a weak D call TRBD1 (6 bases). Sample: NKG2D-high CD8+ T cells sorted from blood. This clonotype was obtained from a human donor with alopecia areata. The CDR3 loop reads CASSLGGDLLNEQYF. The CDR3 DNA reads TGTGCCAGCAGTTTAGGGGGCGACCTGTTGAACGAGCAGTACTTC.